A single sample is the source of the 16 T cell receptor beta chains below, sequenced in a study of identical twins. MiXCR, run by TCRdb on the 5' RACE reads, gives a single entry per CDR3 protein. The profile shows approximately 500,000 distinct CDR3 sequences, 12% to 15% of them singletons. The sample was also linked to a second study, of yellow fever vaccine responses in identical twins.

The sequenced sample was CD4+ T cells sorted from blood. These receptors were obtained from a woman aged 18-29 years in good health.

V and J are TRBV20-1 and TRBJ2-7; a weak D match, TRBD2 (6 bases). Germline values: CDR1 DFQATT, CDR2 SNEGSKA (reference sequence). The CDR3 runs 14 residues. V dropped 1 base and J dropped 1 base, with 11 bases sitting between them. The CDR3 loop reads CSARAGGASYEQYV. CDR3 sequence (DNA): TGCAGTGCTAGAGCAGGCGGGGCGTCCTACGAGCAGTACGTC.

This clonotype has just a few counts. The chain carries TRBV12-3 or TRBV12-4 and TRBJ1-5, with D unclear. The CDR3 extends over 15 amino acids. Trimming shortened V by 5 bases and J by 3 bases, and 14 bases separated the two germline ends. The CDR3 DNA reads as TGTGCCAGCAGTGCCCGCGGGTCCCTCAATCAGCCCCAGCATTTT. Its protein product is CASSARGSLNQPQHF.

J is TRBJ2-1 and V is TRBV20-1; a weak D match, TRBD2 (5 bases). CDR3 length: 18 residues. CDR1 DFQATT and CDR2 SNEGSKA come from the germline V gene (reference sequence). V gave up 0 bases and J gave up 0 bases, with 18 bases separating them. Written as DNA, the CDR3 is TGCAGTGCTAGAGATGGAGCGGCCTCTAGGAGCTCCTACAATGAGCAGTTCTTC. The encoded protein is CSARDGAASRSSYNEQFF.

This sequence joins TRBV12-3 or TRBV12-4 and TRBJ2-1, with TRBD2 identical over 12 bases. The CDR3 loop spans 18 amino acids. The V gene end was trimmed by 2 bases and the J gene end by 6 bases; junction bases not matched to a gene: 11. CDR3 in amino acids: CASSLTLSPSGRGNEQFF. CDR3 coding DNA: TGTGCCAGCAGTTTAACGTTGTCACCTAGCGGGAGGGGCAATGAGCAGTTCTTC.

The V and J genes are TRBV12-3 or TRBV12-4 and TRBJ1-1; D remains ambiguous. Trimming stripped 5 bases from V and 1 base from J, with 14 bases between. The CDR3 is 15 amino acids. CDR3 protein: CASSPQSGGNTEAFF. The CDR3 coding sequence is TGTGCCAGCAGTCCCCAATCGGGCGGGAACACTGAAGCTTTCTTT.

The rearrangement uses TRBV12-3 or TRBV12-4 and TRBJ2-1; weak D call: TRBD2 (5 bases). The V end was cut by 6 bases, the J end by 7 bases, with 19 bases between. The CDR3 sequence is 15 residues long. CDR3 DNA: TGTGCCAGCAGCCTTGGACTTGGCGGAAGAAATGAGCAGTTCTTC. It encodes CASSLGLGGRNEQFF.

This clonotype has ten or more counts. CDR3: CASSYSGYYGYTF. In DNA form, the CDR3 reads TGTGCCAGCAGTTACTCGGGATACTATGGCTACACCTTC. The chain combines TRBV6-5 with TRBJ1-2; D uncertain. The V end lost 0 bases, the J end lost 3 bases, and 5 bases lay between the germline ends. The V gene's germline CDR1 is MNHEY and CDR2 SVGAGI. The length of the CDR3 is 13 residues.

This clonotype has a handful of counts. The chain combines TRBV7-6 with TRBJ2-2; 12 nucleotides line up with TRBD1. Germline trimming cut 3 bases from V and 6 bases from J; bases unmatched to any gene: 8. Germline CDR1 is SGHVS and CDR2 is FNYEAQ. CDR3 length equals 17 residues. CDR3 loop: CASSFVSGQGAPGELFF. The CDR3 bases are TGTGCCAGCAGCTTCGTGTCGGGACAGGGGGCGCCCGGGGAGCTGTTTTTT.

The chain is built from TRBV4-1 and TRBJ2-2; D not certain. Germline V gives CDR1 MGHRA, CDR2 YSYEKL. This CDR3 spans 14 amino acids. V lost 1 base to trimming and J lost 5 bases, with 8 bases between them. The CDR3 DNA reads TGCGCCAGCAGCCAAGGCCCGAGAACCGGGGAGCTGTTTTTT. As protein: CASSQGPRTGELFF.

The chain has TRBV5-1 and TRBJ1-1; 8 bases line up with TRBD1. The CDR3 extends over 14 amino acids. Germline assignment: CDR1 SGHRS and CDR2 YFSETQ. V was pared by 7 bases and J by 1 base, with 6 bases of the junction left unmatched. The CDR3 loop reads CASVTGVGNTEAFF. CDR3 sequence (DNA): TGCGCCAGCGTGACAGGGGTGGGGAACACTGAAGCTTTCTTT.

A few counts support this clonotype. The chain uses TRBV10-3 and TRBJ2-1; 9 positions match TRBD2. This CDR3 is 13 amino acids long. J lost 9 bases, V lost 3 bases, and 3 bases had no gene match. Germline assignment: CDR1 ENHRY and CDR2 SYGVKD. The CDR3, as DNA: TGTGCCATCAGTGACGGGACTAGCCCTGAGCAGTTCTTC. Translated: CAISDGTSPEQFF.

The rearrangement uses TRBV9 and TRBJ2-3, with D perhaps TRBD1 or TRBD2 (5 bases each). V was shortened by 0 bases and J by 5 bases, with 13 bases between the two germline ends. The CDR3 runs to 15 residues. In germline, CDR1 is SGDLS, CDR2 YYNGEE. In DNA, the CDR3 is TGTGCCAGCAGCGTAGTAGAGGGGAGAAGAGATACGCAGTATTTT. Translated: CASSVVEGRRDTQYF.

The J gene is TRBJ1-2, the V gene TRBV7-2; 7 bases line up with TRBD1. CDR3 size: 16 residues. In germline, CDR1 is SGHTA, CDR2 FQGNSA. Germline trimming cut 5 bases from V and 4 bases from J; bases unmatched to any gene: 13. The CDR3: CASSRRTAGGVYGYTF. The CDR3 nucleotides are TGTGCCAGCAGCCGGAGGACGGCAGGGGGTGTCTATGGCTACACCTTC.

The rearrangement links TRBV12-3 or TRBV12-4 to TRBJ1-5, with D maybe TRBD1 (5 bases). The length of the CDR3 is 15 residues. V lost 6 bases and J 0 bases, leaving 12 bases between the germline ends. The CDR3 region is CASRAQGHSNQPQHF. The CDR3 DNA reads as TGTGCCAGCAGAGCGCAGGGCCATAGCAATCAGCCCCAGCATTTT.

This clonotype has only a few counts. At one end the junction does not follow the germline gene, possibly because of a read error. The rearrangement joins TRBV6-1 to TRBJ1-5; possible D gene TRBD1, 6 bases. The CDR3 is made up of 14 amino acids. Germline lookup yields CDR1 MNHNS and CDR2 SASEGT. CDR3 loop: CASSPTGSDHPQHF. CDR3 bases: TGTGCCAGCAGCCCAACAGGGTCTGATCACCCCCAGCATTTT.

This clonotype occurred a few times. The chain uses TRBV29-1 and TRBJ2-2; D possibly corresponds to TRBD1 (6 bases). V gave up 6 bases and J gave up 0 bases, with 14 bases separating them. Germline values: CDR1 SQVTM, CDR2 ANQGSEA. CDR3 length equals 15 residues. The CDR3 DNA is TGCAGCGTGCGCCGACAGGTCGCGAACACCGGGGAGCTGTTTTTT. Encoded protein: CSVRRQVANTGELFF.